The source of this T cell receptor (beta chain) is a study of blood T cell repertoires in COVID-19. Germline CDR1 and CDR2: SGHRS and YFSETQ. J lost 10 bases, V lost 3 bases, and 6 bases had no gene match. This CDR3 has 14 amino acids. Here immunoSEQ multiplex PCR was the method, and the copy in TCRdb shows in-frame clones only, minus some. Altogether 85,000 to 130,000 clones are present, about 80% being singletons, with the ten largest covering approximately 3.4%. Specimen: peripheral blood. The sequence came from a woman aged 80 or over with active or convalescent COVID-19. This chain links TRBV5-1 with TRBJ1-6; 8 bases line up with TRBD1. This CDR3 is CASSSGQGHSPLHF. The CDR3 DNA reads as TGCGCCAGCAGCTCAGGACAGGGTCACTCACCCCTCCACTTT.